This T cell receptor (beta chain) stems from a study of T cells in Graves' hyperthyroidism and ophthalmopathy. Whole-study results and caveats: Clonotypes that were expanded in thyroid above 0.001 mostly appeared in blood too. A model of 13 V-J features distinguished ophthalmopathy from stable hyperthyroidism.

The CDR3 covers 17 residues. J was trimmed by 3 bases and V by 7 bases; bases with no gene match: 9. The germline gives CDR1 SGHAT, CDR2 FQNNGV. This clonotype was seen at least ten times. The antigen is unknown. Amplification of TCR beta CDR3 regions used RNA as the template. RT-PCR in the first round (using the HTBI primer set) targeted the TCR CDR3. A single record per CDR3 protein comes from TCRdb applying MiXCR to the multiplex PCR reads. The sample includes about 52,000 distinct CDR3 sequences, over 40% of them seen just once. Ophthalmopathy patients all had a Clinical Activity Score of at least 3, a NOSPECS grade of at least 4 and disease under 3 months old. Uncontrolled infection, other autoimmune disease, pregnancy or lactation led to exclusion.

What was sequenced was blood. The chain employs TRBV11-2 and TRBJ2-1; TRBD2 agrees at 13 bases. The sequence was collected from a woman between 45 and 60 years old with Graves' ophthalmopathy. The CDR3 is CASKGPGLAGNYNEQFF. CDR3 bases: TGTGCCAGCAAGGGGCCGGGACTAGCGGGAAACTACAATGAGCAGTTCTTC.